A selection of T cell receptor beta chains follows, all from one sample in a study of T cells after posttransplantation cyclophosphamide. Assay: immunoSEQ multiplex PCR; the TCRdb copy retains only in-frame clones and omits some. The record shows about 38,000 clones for this sample, with no singletons present. The sample taken for sequencing was PBMCs. The receptor set was obtained from a man in his thirties or forties in good health and a related stem cell transplant donor. CDR3s include the opening cysteine and the closing phenylalanine or tryptophan. Each record gives: J gene, D gene, V gene, clone size, CDR3 DNA, CDR3 protein. A D gene is named only where the DNA matches it firmly. Clone size is stated in some rows and not others, as once, few, many or a class when expanded.

TRBJ2-2 | . | TRBV9 | . | TGTGCCAGCAGCCCCAGAGGCGGGGAGCTGTTTTTT | CASSPRGGELFF
TRBJ2-2 | . | TRBV27 | many | TGTGCCAGCAGTTTCAGGGGTTCGAACACCGGGGAGCTGTTTTTT | CASSFRGSNTGELFF
TRBJ1-1 | TRBD1 | TRBV29-1 | . | TGCAGCGTTAACAGGGGGAACACTGAAGCTTTCTTT | CSVNRGNTEAFF
TRBJ2-1 | TRBD1 | TRBV10-2 | many | TGCGCCAGCAGTGAAGGGACAGTCAATGAGCAGTTCTTC | CASSEGTVNEQFF
TRBJ2-1 | . | TRBV5-1 | many | TGCGCCAGCAGCTTGTTTAGTGCGGGGAGCTCCTACAATGAGCAGTTCTTC | CASSLFSAGSSYNEQFF
TRBJ2-1 | . | TRBV5-4 | many | TGTGCCAGCAGCTTTGTGGCCGACAGGAAGGATGAGCAGTTCTTC | CASSFVADRKDEQFF
TRBJ2-1 | TRBD2 | TRBV11-2 | many | TGTGCCAGCAGCTTGGTCAATGTGGGGACTAGCGGGGGAGGCGAGCAGTTCTTC | CASSLVNVGTSGGGEQFF
TRBJ2-3 | . | TRBV7-9 | many | TGTGCCAGCAGCCGTGACTTCACAGATACGCAGTATTTT | CASSRDFTDTQYF
TRBJ1-1 | . | TRBV6-2/TRBV6-3 | many | TGTGCCAGCAGTTTCACAGGTGGACTACTCTTT | CASSFTGGLLF
TRBJ2-2 | TRBD1 | TRBV24-1 | . | TGTGCCACCGGGGACAGGGCGAACACCGGGGAGCTGTTTTTT | CATGDRANTGELFF
TRBJ1-5 | TRBD1 | TRBV19 | many | TGTGCCAGTAGTATTCGTCCAGGGGGCGGACAGCCCCAGCATTTT | CASSIRPGGGQPQHF
TRBJ1-5 | TRBD1 | TRBV19 | many | TGTGCCAGTAGTGCTGGGACAGGTAATCAGCCCCAGCATTTT | CASSAGTGNQPQHF
TRBJ1-2 | . | TRBV28 | . | TGTGCCAGCAGTTCCCCAGACATTACCGGCTATGGCTACACCTTC | CASSSPDITGYGYTF
TRBJ2-7 | TRBD2 | TRBV2 | many | TGTGCCAGCAGTGAAAAAAGGCGGGGGAGGGCCTACGAGCAGTACTTC | CASSEKRRGRAYEQYF
TRBJ2-5 | . | TRBV4-1 | many | TGCACCAGCAGCCAAGGACAGCGAGAGACCCAGTACTTC | CTSSQGQRETQYF
TRBJ2-7 | TRBD1 | TRBV19 | many | TGTGCCAGTAGAAAAGGACAGGGGTCCTACGAGCAGTACTTC | CASRKGQGSYEQYF
TRBJ1-2 | . | TRBV29-1 | . | TGCAGCGTTGGAGGACAGACCCTCTATGGCTACACCTTC | CSVGGQTLYGYTF
TRBJ1-1 | . | TRBV5-8 | many | TGTGCCAGCAGCTTGTTCGGAGGGGAAACTGAAGCTTTCTTT | CASSLFGGETEAFF
TRBJ2-7 | . | TRBV6-5 | many | TGTGCCAGCAGCCCCAGGACATCCTACGAGCAGTACTTC | CASSPRTSYEQYF
TRBJ1-1 | . | TRBV28 | many | TGTGCCAGCCTAAGACAGATGAACACTGAAGCTTTCTTT | CASLRQMNTEAFF
TRBJ2-1 | TRBD2 | TRBV7-6 | many | TGTGCCAGCAGCCCGGGACTAGCGGGGGGGCGGGCCTACAATGAGCAGTTCTTC | CASSPGLAGGRAYNEQFF
TRBJ2-3 | TRBD1 | TRBV27 | many | TGTGCCAGCAGTCATTGGACAGGGACAGATACGCAGTATTTT | CASSHWTGTDTQYF
TRBJ1-5 | TRBD1 | TRBV7-2 | many | TGTGCCAGCAGCTTCGGGACAGACCGAAATCAGCCCCAGCATTTT | CASSFGTDRNQPQHF
TRBJ1-1 | . | TRBV18 | many | TGTGCCAGCTCCCCTTCCAACACTGAAGCTTTCTTT | CASSPSNTEAFF